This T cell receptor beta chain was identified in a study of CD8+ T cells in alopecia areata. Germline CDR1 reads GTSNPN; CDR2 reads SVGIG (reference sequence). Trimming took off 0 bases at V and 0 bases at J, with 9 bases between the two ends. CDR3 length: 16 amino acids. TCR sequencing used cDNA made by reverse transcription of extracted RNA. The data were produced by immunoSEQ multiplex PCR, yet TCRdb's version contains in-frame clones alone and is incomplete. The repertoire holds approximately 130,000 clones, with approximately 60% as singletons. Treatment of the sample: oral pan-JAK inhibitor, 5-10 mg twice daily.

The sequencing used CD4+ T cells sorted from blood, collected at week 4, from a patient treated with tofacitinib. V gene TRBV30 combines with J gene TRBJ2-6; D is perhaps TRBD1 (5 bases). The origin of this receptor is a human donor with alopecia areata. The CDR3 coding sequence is TGTGCCTGGAGTGTACGACAGTTCTCTGGGGCCAACGTCCTGACTTTC. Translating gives CAWSVRQFSGANVLTF. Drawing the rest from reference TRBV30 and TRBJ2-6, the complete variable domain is SQTIHQWPATLVQPVGSPLSLECTVEGTSNPNLYWYRQAAGRGLQLLFYSVGIGQISSEVPQNLSASRPQDRQFILSSKKLLLSDSGFYLCAWSVRQFSGANVLTFGAGSRLTVL.